These T cell receptor beta chains were read from a single sample in a study of vaccination and CD4 T cells after COVID-19. These receptors' targets are unknown. TCRdb re-analysed the PCR reads in MiXCR, keeping a single row per CDR3 protein. The sample contains around 18,000 distinct CDR3 sequences, 35% to 40% of which appear only once. Material for sequencing was CD4+ T cells from blood, cultured in vitro. Every receptor here comes from a human donor who had recovered from COVID-19. CDR3s include the opening cysteine and the closing phenylalanine or tryptophan. The D gene is left open where the match is weak. Clone size is stated in some rows and not others, as once, few, many or a class when expanded.

abundance,v_gene,j_gene,d_gene,CDR3aa,CDR3nt
-,TRBV28,TRBJ2-7,-,CASSLPAGSYEQYF,TGTGCCAGCAGTTTACCCGCTGGCTCCTACGAGCAGTACTTC
-,TRBV15,TRBJ1-4,TRBD1,CATSLDRAGEKLFF,TGTGCCACCAGCCTAGACAGGGCGGGAGAAAAACTGTTTTTT
-,TRBV20-1,TRBJ1-1,-,CSAGPGGMNTEAFF,TGCAGTGCTGGCCCGGGGGGGATGAACACTGAAGCTTTCTTT
-,TRBV7-6,TRBJ2-2,-,CASSWDSGNTGELFF,TGTGCCAGCAGCTGGGACTCCGGGAACACCGGGGAGCTGTTTTTT
-,TRBV5-6,TRBJ1-5,-,CASSLGGPFQGPQHF,TGTGCCAGCAGCTTGGGCGGCCCCTTTCAGGGGCCCCAGCATTTT
-,TRBV7-8,TRBJ1-1,-,CASSPSGTTNTEAFF,TGTGCCAGCAGCCCAAGTGGGACGACGAACACTGAAGCTTTCTTT
few,TRBV10-3,TRBJ2-1,TRBD2,CAISESSRTRYNEQFF,TGTGCCATCAGTGAGTCTTCTAGGACTAGATACAATGAGCAGTTCTTC
few,TRBV15,TRBJ2-1,TRBD2,CATSRGLAGVESYNEQFF,TGTGCCACCAGCAGGGGACTAGCGGGAGTGGAATCCTACAATGAGCAGTTCTTC
-,TRBV6-2/TRBV6-3,TRBJ2-5,TRBD2,CASSYSGLERSYNRATQYF,TGTGCCAGCAGTTACTCGGGACTAGAACGGTCCTACAATCGGGCGACCCAGTACTTC
-,TRBV3-1,TRBJ1-1,-,CASSQRTVNTEAFF,TGTGCCAGCAGCCAGAGGACAGTTAACACTGAAGCTTTCTTT
-,TRBV7-2,TRBJ2-3,TRBD2,CASSLAGVADTQYF,TGTGCCAGCAGTTTAGCGGGAGTGGCAGATACGCAGTATTTT
few,TRBV19,TRBJ2-1,-,CASSIVMSGMVHEQFF,TGTGCCAGTAGTATAGTTATGTCGGGAATGGTTCATGAGCAGTTCTTC
-,TRBV20-1,TRBJ2-3,-,CSARVVWVRLGTDTQYF,TGCAGTGCTAGAGTGGTCTGGGTTCGTTTGGGGACAGATACGCAGTATTTT
-,TRBV5-1,TRBJ2-2,-,CASSLDNNPANTGELFF,TGCGCCAGCAGCTTGGATAACAATCCCGCGAACACCGGGGAGCTGTTTTTT
-,TRBV20-1,TRBJ2-2,-,CSARGDGAFSGELFF,TGCAGTGCTAGAGGGGACGGAGCTTTTTCCGGGGAGCTGTTTTTT
-,TRBV12-3/TRBV12-4,TRBJ2-1,-,CASSFRSYYNEQFF,TGTGCCAGCAGTTTCAGATCCTACTACAATGAGCAGTTCTTC
-,TRBV19,TRBJ2-3,TRBD2,CASSSSSGRKDTQYF,TGTGCCAGTAGTTCTTCTAGCGGGAGAAAAGATACGCAGTATTTT
-,TRBV19,TRBJ2-7,TRBD1,CASSRTGFYEQYF,TGTGCCAGTAGTAGGACAGGGTTTTACGAGCAGTACTTC
-,TRBV6-5,TRBJ2-2,TRBD2,CASSYSTGLAGGGGELFF,TGTGCCAGCAGTTACTCGACTGGACTAGCGGGAGGTGGGGGGGAGCTGTTTTTT
few,TRBV20-1,TRBJ2-3,TRBD2,CSATTSGTSTDTQYF,TGCAGTGCTACAACTAGCGGGACGAGCACAGATACGCAGTATTTT
-,TRBV9,TRBJ1-1,TRBD1,CASRGDSYTEAFF,TGTGCCAGCAGGGGGGACAGTTACACTGAAGCTTTCTTT
few,TRBV7-3,TRBJ2-4,-,CASSLWGDAGNIQYF,TGTGCCAGCAGCTTATGGGGTGATGCGGGAAACATTCAGTACTTC
-,TRBV5-1,TRBJ2-1,-,CASSLALGFGEQFF,TGCGCCAGCAGCTTGGCCTTGGGATTTGGTGAGCAGTTCTTC
-,TRBV18,TRBJ2-3,-,CASSRTGSDTQYF,TGTGCCAGCTCACGAACGGGATCAGATACGCAGTATTTT
-,TRBV7-3,TRBJ2-3,TRBD2,CASSPTSGSVADTQYF,TGTGCCAGCAGCCCGACTAGCGGGAGCGTTGCAGATACGCAGTATTTT
few,TRBV12-3/TRBV12-4,TRBJ1-5,TRBD1,CASSPPGQGQMGQPQHF,TGTGCCAGCAGTCCGCCGGGACAGGGGCAGATGGGTCAGCCCCAGCATTTT
-,TRBV5-1,TRBJ2-1,TRBD2,CASSPTIAGAYNEQFF,TGCGCCAGCAGCCCGACCATAGCGGGAGCCTACAATGAGCAGTTCTTC